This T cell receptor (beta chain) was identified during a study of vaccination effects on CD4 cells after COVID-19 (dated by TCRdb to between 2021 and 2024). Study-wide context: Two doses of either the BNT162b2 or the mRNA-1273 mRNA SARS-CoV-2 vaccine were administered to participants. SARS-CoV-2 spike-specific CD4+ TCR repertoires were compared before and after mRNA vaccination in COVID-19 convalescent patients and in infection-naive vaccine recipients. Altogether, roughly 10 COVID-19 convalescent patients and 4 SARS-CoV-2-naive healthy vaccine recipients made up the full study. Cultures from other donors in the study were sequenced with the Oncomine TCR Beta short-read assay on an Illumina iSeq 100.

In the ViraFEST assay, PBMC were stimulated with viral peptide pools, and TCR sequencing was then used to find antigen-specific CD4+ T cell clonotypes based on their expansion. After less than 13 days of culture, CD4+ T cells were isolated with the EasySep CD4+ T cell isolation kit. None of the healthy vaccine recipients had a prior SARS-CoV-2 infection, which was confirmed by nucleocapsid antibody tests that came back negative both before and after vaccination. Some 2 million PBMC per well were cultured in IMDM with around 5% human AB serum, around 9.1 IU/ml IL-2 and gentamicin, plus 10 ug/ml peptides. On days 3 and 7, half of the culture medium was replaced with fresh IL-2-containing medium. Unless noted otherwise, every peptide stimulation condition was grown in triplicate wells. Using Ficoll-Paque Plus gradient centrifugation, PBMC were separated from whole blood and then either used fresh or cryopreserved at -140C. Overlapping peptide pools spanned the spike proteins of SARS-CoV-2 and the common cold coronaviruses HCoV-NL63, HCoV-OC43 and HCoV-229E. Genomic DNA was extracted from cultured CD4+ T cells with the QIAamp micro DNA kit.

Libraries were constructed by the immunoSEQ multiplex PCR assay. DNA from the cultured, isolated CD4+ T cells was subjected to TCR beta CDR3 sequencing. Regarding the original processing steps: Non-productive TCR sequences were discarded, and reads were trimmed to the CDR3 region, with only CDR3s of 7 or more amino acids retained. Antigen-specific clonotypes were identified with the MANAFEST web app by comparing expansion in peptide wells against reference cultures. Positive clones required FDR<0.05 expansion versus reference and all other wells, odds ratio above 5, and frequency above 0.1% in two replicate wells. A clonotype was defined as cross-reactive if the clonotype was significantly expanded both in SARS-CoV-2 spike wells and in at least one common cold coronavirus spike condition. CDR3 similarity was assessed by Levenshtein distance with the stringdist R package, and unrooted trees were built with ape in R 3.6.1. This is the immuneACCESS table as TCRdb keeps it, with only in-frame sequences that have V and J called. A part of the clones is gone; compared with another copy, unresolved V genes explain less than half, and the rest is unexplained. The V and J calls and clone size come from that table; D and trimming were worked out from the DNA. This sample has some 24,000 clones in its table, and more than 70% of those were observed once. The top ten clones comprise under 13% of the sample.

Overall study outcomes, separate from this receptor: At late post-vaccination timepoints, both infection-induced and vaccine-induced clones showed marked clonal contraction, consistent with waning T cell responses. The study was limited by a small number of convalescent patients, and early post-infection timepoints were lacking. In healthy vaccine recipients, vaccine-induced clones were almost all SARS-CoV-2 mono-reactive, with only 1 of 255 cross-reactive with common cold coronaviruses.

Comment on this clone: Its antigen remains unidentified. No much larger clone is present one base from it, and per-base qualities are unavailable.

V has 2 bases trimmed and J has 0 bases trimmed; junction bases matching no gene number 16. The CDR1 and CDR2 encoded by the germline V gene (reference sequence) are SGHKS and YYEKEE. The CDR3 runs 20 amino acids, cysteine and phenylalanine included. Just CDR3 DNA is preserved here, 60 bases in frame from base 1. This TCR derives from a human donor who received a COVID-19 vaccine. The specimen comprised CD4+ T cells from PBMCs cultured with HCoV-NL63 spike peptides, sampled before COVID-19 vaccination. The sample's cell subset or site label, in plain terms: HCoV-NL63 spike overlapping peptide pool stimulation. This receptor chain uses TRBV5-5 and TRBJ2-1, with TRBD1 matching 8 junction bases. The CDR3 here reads CASSFRFGQGISSSYNEQFF. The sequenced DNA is TGTGCCAGCAGCTTTAGATTCGGACAGGGTATTTCCAGCTCCTACAATGAGCAGTTCTTC.